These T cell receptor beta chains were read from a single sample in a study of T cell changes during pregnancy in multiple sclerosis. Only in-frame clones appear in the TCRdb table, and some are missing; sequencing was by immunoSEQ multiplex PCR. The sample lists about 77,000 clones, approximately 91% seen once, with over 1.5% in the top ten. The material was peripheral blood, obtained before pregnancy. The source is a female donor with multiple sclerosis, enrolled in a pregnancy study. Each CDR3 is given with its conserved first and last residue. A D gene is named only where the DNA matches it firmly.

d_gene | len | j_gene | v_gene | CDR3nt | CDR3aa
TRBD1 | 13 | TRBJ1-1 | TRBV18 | TGTGCCAGCTCACCTTCGCTGGACAGGGCAGCTTTCTTT | CASSPSLDRAAFF
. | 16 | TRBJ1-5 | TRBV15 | TGTGCCACCAGCAGAGTAGGGGCCAGGTCAGATCAGCCCCAGCATTTT | CATSRVGARSDQPQHF
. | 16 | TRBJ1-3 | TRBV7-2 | TGTGCCAGCAGCCCCCGGGGTGTTGTGATCGGAAACACCATATATTTT | CASSPRGVVIGNTIYF
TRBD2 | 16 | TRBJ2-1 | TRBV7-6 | TGTGCCAGCAGCCCTTTGGGGGGGTTCGCCTACAATGAGCAGTTCTTC | CASSPLGGFAYNEQFF
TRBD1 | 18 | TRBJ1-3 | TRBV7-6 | TGTGCCAGCAGCTTAGCATCAGGGGGACGGACACGGGGAAACACCATATATTTT | CASSLASGGRTRGNTIYF
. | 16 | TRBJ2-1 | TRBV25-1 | TGTGCCAGCAGTGGTCGGACAAATACTAATTACAATGAGCAGTTCTTC | CASSGRTNTNYNEQFF
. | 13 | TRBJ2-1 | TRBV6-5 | TGTGCCACCTCGGGACTCCTCTACAATGAGCAGTTCTTC | CATSGLLYNEQFF
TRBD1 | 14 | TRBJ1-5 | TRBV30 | TGTGCCTGGAGCGGGACAGGGGGCGGTCAGCCCCAGCATTTT | CAWSGTGGGQPQHF
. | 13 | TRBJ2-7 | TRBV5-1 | TGCGCCAGCAGCGTCGGACACCTCTACGAGCAGTACTTC | CASSVGHLYEQYF
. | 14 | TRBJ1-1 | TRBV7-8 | TGTGCCAGCAGCCCCCCCCTCAGGGGCACTGAAGCTTTCTTT | CASSPPLRGTEAFF
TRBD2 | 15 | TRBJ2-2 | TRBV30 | TGTGCCGGGAGGACTAGCGGGGGGTTTGCCGGGGAGCTGTTTTTT | CAGRTSGGFAGELFF
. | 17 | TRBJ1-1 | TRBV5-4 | TGTGCCAGCTCACTCCATCGGGGGGCCCGCACCGTCACTGAAGCTTTCTTT | CASSLHRGARTVTEAFF